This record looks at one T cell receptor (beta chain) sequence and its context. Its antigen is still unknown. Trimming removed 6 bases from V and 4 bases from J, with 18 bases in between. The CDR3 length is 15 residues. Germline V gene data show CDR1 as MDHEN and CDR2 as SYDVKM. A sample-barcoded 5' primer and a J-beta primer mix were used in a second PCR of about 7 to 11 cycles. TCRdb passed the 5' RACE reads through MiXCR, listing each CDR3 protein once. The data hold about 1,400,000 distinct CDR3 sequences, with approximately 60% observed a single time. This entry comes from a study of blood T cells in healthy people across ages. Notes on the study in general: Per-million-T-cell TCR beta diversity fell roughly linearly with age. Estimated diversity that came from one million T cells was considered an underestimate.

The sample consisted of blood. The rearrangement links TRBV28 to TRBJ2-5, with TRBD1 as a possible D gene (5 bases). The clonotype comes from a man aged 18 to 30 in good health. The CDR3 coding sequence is TGTGCCAGCAGAGAGACCGGCACAGGCGGAGAGACCCAGTACTTC. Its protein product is CASRETGTGGETQYF.